This T cell receptor beta chain appears in the sequencing data of a study of beta chain features in type 1 diabetes. Only a few counts were recorded for this clone. Its antigen remains unidentified. The whole isolated RNA underwent reverse transcription, so sequencing captured expressed TCRB transcripts. Generated by immunoSEQ multiplex PCR, the TCRdb table keeps only in-frame clones and is missing some. The sample holds 230,000 or so clones; 16% are singletons and the top ten take about 0.078%. The trim removed 4 bases at V and 5 bases at J, leaving 6 bases unmatched. Germline assignment: CDR1 SGDLS and CDR2 YYNGEE. This CDR3 has 14 amino acids. General study results and limits: Healthy donors had naive, central memory and Treg TCRB repertoires that appeared less similar than those seen among patients. Shortening that was moderate but significant affected the TCRB CDR3s of Type 1 diabetes patients in all four CD4+ subsets.

The receptor comes from a man aged 25 to 40 with type 1 diabetes. The chain employs TRBV9 and TRBJ2-7; 10 bases match TRBD2. The source material was naive CD4+ T cells from blood. CDR3 amino acids: CASSISGRVDEQYF. For the CDR3, the DNA is TGTGCCAGCAGCATAAGCGGGAGGGTCGACGAGCAGTACTTC.